The 32 T cell receptor beta chains reported below all come from one sample, sequenced in a study of blood T cells in healthy people across ages. A sample-barcoded 5' primer and a J-beta primer mix were used in a second PCR of about 7 to 11 cycles. TCRdb independently ran MiXCR on the 5' RACE reads; one entry per CDR3 protein. The sample holds about 1.5 million distinct CDR3 sequences, roughly 45% seen once. Sequencing used blood. These receptors were taken from a woman aged 18 to 35 in good health.

The chain is built from TRBV5-1 and TRBJ2-7; 10 bases fit TRBD1. V shed 0 bases and J 6 bases; nucleotides not matched to a gene: 6. This CDR3 region has 15 residues. Germline lookup yields CDR1 SGHRS and CDR2 YFSETQ. CDR3 loop: CASSLGGQGMGEQYF. The CDR3 coding sequence is TGCGCCAGCAGCTTGGGGGGACAGGGGATGGGCGAGCAGTACTTC.

This clonotype was observed at least ten times. The rearrangement links TRBV10-3 to TRBJ2-6; D ambiguous. In germline, CDR1 is ENHRY, CDR2 SYGVKD. The CDR3 is made up of 12 amino acids. V shed 3 bases and J shed 8 bases, with 5 bases lying between them. The CDR3 loop is CAISDDPNVLTF. CDR3 sequence (DNA): TGTGCCATCAGTGACGACCCCAACGTCCTGACTTTC.

This clonotype has just one count. The chain combines TRBV4-1 with TRBJ1-1; D perhaps matches TRBD1 (6 bases). The CDR3 is 15 amino acids. Per the germline V gene, CDR1 is MGHRA and CDR2 is YSYEKL. Trimming removed 1 base at V and 1 base at J, with 10 bases between. CDR3 protein: CASSQGWGANTEAFF. The CDR3 nucleotides read TGCGCCAGCAGCCAAGGGTGGGGGGCGAACACTGAAGCTTTCTTT.

The chain carries TRBV6-5 and TRBJ1-2, with D uncertain. Trimming pared 6 bases from V and 0 bases from J, leaving 14 bases between. This CDR3 contains 15 residues. Germline V lookup: CDR1 MNHEY, CDR2 SVGAGI. CDR3 DNA: TGTGCCAGCAGCCACTTTGGAGACACTAACTATGGCTACACCTTC. Translating it yields CASSHFGDTNYGYTF.

This chain joins TRBV30 and TRBJ1-3; D is uncertain. This CDR3 is built from 15 residues. V lost 4 bases, J lost 4 bases, and 17 bases lay in between. Germline lookup yields CDR1 GTSNPN and CDR2 SVGIG (reference sequence). The CDR3 here is CAWIKPMGSGNTIYF. CDR3 DNA sequence: TGTGCCTGGATAAAACCCATGGGCAGCGGAAACACCATATATTTT.

The chain carries TRBV7-2 and TRBJ2-1, with 8 bases lining up with TRBD2. Germline CDR1 and CDR2: SGHTA and FQGNSA. This CDR3 is 15 amino acids long. Trimming took 6 bases from V and 9 from J; bases not matched to a gene: 13. The CDR3 DNA follows: TGTGCCAGCAGACCCTCGGGAGGGCCAAGTAGTGAGCAGTTCTTC. Translation gives CASRPSGGPSSEQFF.

The J gene is TRBJ2-2, the V gene TRBV20-1, with a tentative D call TRBD2 (5 bases). With 4 bases removed from V and 3 bases from J, the gap between germline ends came to 9 bases. This CDR3 contains 13 residues. Germline V CDR1 and CDR2: DFQATT, SNEGSKA (reference sequence). CDR3 sequence (DNA): TGCAGTGCTACGGGGTGGGACACCGGGGAGCTGTTTTTT. Translating gives CSATGWDTGELFF.

This clonotype was detected many times. A junction boundary mismatches the germline segment, possibly from a read error. The rearrangement joins TRBV5-1 to TRBJ1-2; D is uncertain. This CDR3 spans 13 amino acids. Germline CDR1 is SGHRS and CDR2 is YFSETQ. The DNA for the CDR3 is TGTGCCAGCAGTTTGGGCGCCGGCTATGGCTACACCTTC. This codes for CASSLGAGYGYTF. The full variable domain, its missing parts supplied by reference TRBV5-1 and TRBJ1-2, is KAGVTQTPRYLIKTRGQQVTLSCSPISGHRSVSWYQQTPGQGLQFLFEYFSETQRNKGNFPGRFSGRQFSNSRSEMNVSTLELGDSALYLCASSLGAGYGYTFGSGTRLTVV.

This chain links TRBV18 with TRBJ2-4; TRBD2 aligns across 11 bases. The J call may be mistaken, given a closer DNA end match to TRBJ2-7. This CDR3 comprises 16 residues. CDR1 KGHSH and CDR2 LQKENI come from the germline V gene. Here the CDR3 reads CASSPPTSGSIYEQYF. CDR3 in DNA: TGTGCCAGCTCACCCCCTACTAGCGGGAGTATTTACGAGCAGTACTTC.

This chain's CDR3 is CASSLAVAPYNEQYF. DNA of the CDR3: TGTGCCAGCAGCTTAGCGGTGGCGCCTTACAATGAGCAGTACTTC. The J gene is TRBJ2-7, the V gene TRBV7-2; D unresolved. The CDR3 is 15 amino acids. Trimming pared 0 bases from V and 7 bases from J, leaving 16 bases between. The germline CDR1 and CDR2 sequences are SGHTA and FQGNSA.

This clonotype has only a few counts. The chain is built from TRBV29-1 and TRBJ1-2, with 8 bases that match TRBD1. Germline loops: CDR1 SQVTM, CDR2 ANQGSEA. CDR3 length: 11 amino acids. Unmatched junction bases numbered 7, after V lost 6 bases and J lost 10 bases. Written as DNA, the CDR3 is TGCAGCGTCCCTGGACAGGGCGTCTACACCTTC. Translated: CSVPGQGVYTF.

The gene calls are TRBV20-1 and TRBJ2-3; possibly TRBD2 for D (6 bases). Germline CDR1 and CDR2: DFQATT and SNEGSKA (reference sequence). The V and J ends lost 6 bases and 6 bases respectively, with 19 bases between them. The CDR3 has 14 amino acids. CDR3 loop: CSAPQLRRGDTQYF. DNA for the CDR3: TGCAGTGCCCCCCAACTACGCCGGGGGGATACGCAGTATTTT.

The chain has TRBV12-3 or TRBV12-4 and TRBJ2-1, with TRBD1 as a possible D gene (5 bases). The V gene lost 5 bases and the J gene lost 0 bases, with 11 bases spanning the gap. This CDR3 comprises 15 residues. The CDR3 DNA reads TGTGCCAGCAGTCCCAATAGGGGCTCCTACAATGAGCAGTTCTTC. Amino acids: CASSPNRGSYNEQFF.

The chain has TRBV20-1 and TRBJ2-7; 13 bases line up with TRBD2. The V segment lost 0 bases and the J segment 1 base; nucleotides outside the gene matches: 6. The CDR3 length is 17 residues. Germline lookup yields CDR1 DFQATT and CDR2 SNEGSKA (reference sequence). This chain's CDR3 is CSARDPTSGGPSYEQYF. In DNA, the CDR3 is TGCAGTGCTAGAGATCCGACTAGCGGGGGGCCATCCTACGAGCAGTACTTC.

Details on this clonotype: One end of the junction varies from germline; a read error may be responsible. This chain uses TRBV12-3 or TRBV12-4 with TRBJ1-2, with D tentatively TRBD1 (6 bases). The CDR3 has 15 amino acids. The CDR3 bases are TGTGCCAGCAGTTCCCCACAGGACAGAATCTATGGCCACACCTTC. Amino acid sequence: CASSSPQDRIYGHTF.

The chain joins TRBV4-1 to TRBJ2-4; D remains unclear. Trimming took off 7 bases at V and 0 bases at J, with 16 bases between the two ends. Germline lookup yields CDR1 MGHRA and CDR2 YSYEKL. The CDR3 has 16 amino acids. CDR3 protein: CASTLDGSLAKNIQYF. DNA of the CDR3: TGCGCCAGCACCCTGGACGGATCCCTAGCCAAAAACATTCAGTACTTC.

This clonotype showed up many times. The chain combines TRBV29-1 with TRBJ2-1; 16 positions match TRBD2. The ends lost 0 bases at V and 1 base at J; junction bases unmatched: 3. CDR1 and CDR2 (germline): SQVTM, ANQGSEA. There are 18 residues in the CDR3. DNA for the CDR3: TGCAGCGTTGAAGATGTGGGACTAGCGGGAGGGTCCTACAATGAGCAGTTCTTC. It yields the protein CSVEDVGLAGGSYNEQFF.

In its sample, this clonotype was seen once. The chain links TRBV2 to TRBJ2-4; TRBD2 agrees at 16 bases. J lost 2 bases, V lost 5 bases, and 9 bases had no gene match. This CDR3 comprises 19 residues. The germline V gene encodes CDR1 SNHLY and CDR2 FYNNEI. The DNA for the CDR3 is TGTGCCAGCAGTCCCGGGACTAGCGGGAGGGGGGGGTCCAAAAACATTCAGTACTTC. It yields the protein CASSPGTSGRGGSKNIQYF.

The chain uses TRBV20-1 and TRBJ2-1, with 12 bases identical to TRBD2. Germline V gene data show CDR1 as DFQATT and CDR2 as SNEGSKA (reference sequence). The V segment lost 4 bases and the J segment 8 bases; nucleotides outside the gene matches: 6. This CDR3 is built from 14 residues. The CDR3 nucleotides read TGCAGTGCTACCAGACTAGCGGGAGTGTATGAGCAGTTCTTC. Encoded protein: CSATRLAGVYEQFF.

This sequence joins TRBV20-1 and TRBJ2-7, with D uncertain. The CDR3 is made up of 15 amino acids. Looked up from germline, CDR1 is DFQATT and CDR2 is SNEGSKA (reference sequence). V lost 4 bases and J 4 bases, leaving 20 bases between the germline ends. CDR3 loop: CSATDPGLIAYEQYF. The CDR3 DNA is TGCAGTGCTACGGACCCTGGGCTCATAGCTTACGAGCAGTACTTC.

This chain joins TRBV28 and TRBJ1-2; 8 nucleotides align to TRBD1. The CDR3 runs to 13 residues. CDR1 and CDR2 (germline): MDHEN, SYDVKM. Unmatched junction bases numbered 6, after V lost 6 bases and J lost 6 bases. In nucleotides, the CDR3 is TGTGCCAGCAGAACAGGGGGGGGAAATGGCTACACCTTC. The encoded protein is CASRTGGGNGYTF.

This clonotype was seen only once. The gene calls are TRBV12-3 or TRBV12-4 and TRBJ2-5; 7 nucleotides agree with TRBD1. The CDR3 sequence is 17 residues long. V lost 6 bases and J lost 1; bases outside the gene matches: 14. The CDR3 DNA follows: TGTGCCAGCAGCCGTAGTTTAGCCCGGGACAGCCAAGAGACCCAGTACTTC. It yields the protein CASSRSLARDSQETQYF.

Regarding this clonotype: Germline is not matched at one junction end, which may reflect a read error. The chain couples TRBV7-6 to TRBJ2-5; 11 bases agree with TRBD2. The CDR3 is made up of 18 amino acids. Germline V gene data show CDR1 as SGHVS and CDR2 as FNYEAQ. The CDR3 here is CASSTPGTSGGNQGTQYF. The CDR3 DNA reads TGTGCCAGCAGCACTCCCGGGACTAGCGGAGGCAACCAAGGGACCCAGTACTTC.

The CDR3 DNA sequence: TGCGCCAGCAGCTTGGTTCCTAGCGGGAGTTTTACCTACAATGAGCAGTACTTC. This gives the protein CASSLVPSGSFTYNEQYF. The chain couples TRBV5-1 to TRBJ2-5; 10 bases map to TRBD2. CDR1 and CDR2 (germline): SGHRS, YFSETQ. There are 18 residues in the CDR3. V trimming: 0 bases; J trimming: 11 bases; junction bases outside the gene matches: 19.

V and J are TRBV29-1 and TRBJ2-7; perhaps D is TRBD1 or TRBD2 (5 bases each). Germline V gives CDR1 SQVTM, CDR2 ANQGSEA. This CDR3 comprises 13 residues. Trimming pared 5 bases from V and 4 bases from J, leaving 15 bases between. Here the CDR3 DNA reads TGCAGCGTTACCCCCGGGGCGAGGTACGAGCAGTACTTC. Protein: CSVTPGARYEQYF.

The V and J genes are TRBV7-9 and TRBJ1-1; no clear D. The CDR3 length is 14 residues. Trimming stripped 5 bases from V and 0 bases from J, with 10 bases between. The germline gives CDR1 SEHNR, CDR2 FQNEAQ (reference sequence). CDR3 sequence reads: CASSPSGMNTEAFF. The DNA of the CDR3 is TGTGCCAGCAGCCCTAGCGGGATGAACACTGAAGCTTTCTTT.

The chain links TRBV20-1 to TRBJ2-5; 14 bases are shared with TRBD2. V dropped 5 bases and J dropped 4; count of bases not matched to a gene: 6. The V gene's germline CDR1 is DFQATT and CDR2 SNEGSKA (reference sequence). The CDR3 runs to 15 residues. DNA of the CDR3: TGCAGTGCTCATACCGGGACTAGCGGGAGAGAGACCCAGTACTTC. Protein: CSAHTGTSGRETQYF.

As for this clonotype: One end of the junction does not line up with germline, which may come from a read error. This chain connects TRBV28 to TRBJ2-3; 9 bases align to TRBD1. From germline, CDR1 is MDHEN and CDR2 SYDVKM. The CDR3 has 14 residues. This CDR3 is CANSRDRVEDTQYF. For the CDR3, the DNA is TGTGCCAACAGTCGGGACAGGGTGGAGGATACGCAGTATTTT.

The gene calls are TRBV6-1 and TRBJ2-5; 10 nucleotides line up with TRBD2. The DNA end is a closer match to TRBJ2-7, so the J assignment may be wrong. CDR1 and CDR2 from the germline V gene are MNHNS and SASEGT. This CDR3 has 13 residues. The CDR3, as DNA: TGTGCCAGCAGATTAGCGGGGGGTCACGAGCAGTACTTC. This gives the protein CASRLAGGHEQYF.

This clonotype has only one observation. The chain recombines TRBV15 with TRBJ1-2; 7 positions agree with TRBD1. Germline V gene lookup returns CDR1 LNHNV and CDR2 YYDKDF (reference sequence). V lost 9 bases to trimming and J lost 3 bases; unmatched junction nucleotides: 7. The CDR3 has 13 residues. CDR3 sequence: CATTEGAHYGYTF. Written as DNA, the CDR3 is TGTGCCACAACTGAGGGGGCCCACTATGGCTACACCTTC.

V and J are TRBV7-7 and TRBJ2-7, with D perhaps assigned TRBD1 or TRBD2 (5 bases each). The J call may be mistaken, given a closer DNA end match to TRBJ2-5. Germline CDR1 and CDR2: SSHAT and FNYEAQ (reference sequence). This CDR3 comprises 13 residues. The CDR3 loop reads CASRLAGTETQYF. CDR3 sequence (DNA): TGTGCCAGCAGACTCGCAGGGACGGAGACCCAGTACTTC.

This clonotype has at least ten counts. This chain's CDR3 is CASSLDGGAYNEQFF. The CDR3 bases are TGTGCCAGCAGCTTAGATGGGGGTGCCTACAATGAGCAGTTCTTC. This chain connects TRBV7-2 to TRBJ2-1; D assignment may be TRBD1 or TRBD2 (5 bases each). CDR1 and CDR2 (germline): SGHTA, FQGNSA. This CDR3 comprises 15 residues. V lost 1 base, J lost 2 bases, and 9 bases lay in between.